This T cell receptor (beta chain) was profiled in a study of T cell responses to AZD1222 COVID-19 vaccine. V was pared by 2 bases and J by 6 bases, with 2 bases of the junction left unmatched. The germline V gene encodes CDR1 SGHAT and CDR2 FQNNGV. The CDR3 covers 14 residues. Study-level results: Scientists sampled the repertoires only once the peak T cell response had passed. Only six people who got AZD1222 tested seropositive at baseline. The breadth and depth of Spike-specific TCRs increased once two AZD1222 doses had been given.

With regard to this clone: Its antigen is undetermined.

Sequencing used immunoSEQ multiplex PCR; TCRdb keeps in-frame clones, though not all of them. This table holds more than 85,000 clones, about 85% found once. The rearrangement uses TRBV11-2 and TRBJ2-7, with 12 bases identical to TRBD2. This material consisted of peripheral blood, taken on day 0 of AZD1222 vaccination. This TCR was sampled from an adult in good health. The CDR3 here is CASSLLAGGSEQYF. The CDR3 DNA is TGTGCCAGCAGCTTACTAGCGGGAGGGTCCGAGCAGTACTTC.